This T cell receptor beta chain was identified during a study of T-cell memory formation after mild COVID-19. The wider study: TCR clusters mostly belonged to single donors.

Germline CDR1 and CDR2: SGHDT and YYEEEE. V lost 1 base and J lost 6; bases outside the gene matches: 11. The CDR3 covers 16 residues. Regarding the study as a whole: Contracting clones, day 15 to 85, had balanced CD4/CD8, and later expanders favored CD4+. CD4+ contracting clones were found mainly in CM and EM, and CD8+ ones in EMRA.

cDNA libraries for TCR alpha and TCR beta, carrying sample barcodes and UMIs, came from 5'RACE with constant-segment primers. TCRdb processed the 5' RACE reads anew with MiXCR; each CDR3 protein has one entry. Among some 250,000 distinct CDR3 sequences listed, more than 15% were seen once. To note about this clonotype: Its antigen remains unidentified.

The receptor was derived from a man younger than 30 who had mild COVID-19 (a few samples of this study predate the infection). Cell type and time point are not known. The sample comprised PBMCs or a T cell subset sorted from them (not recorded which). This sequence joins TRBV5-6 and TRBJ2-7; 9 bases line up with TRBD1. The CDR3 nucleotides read TGTGCCAGCAGCTTGACTACGACAGGGGGGCCGTCCGAGCAGTACTTC. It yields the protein CASSLTTTGGPSEQYF.